Below are 28 T cell receptor beta chains sequenced from a single sample in a study of T cells in localized non-small cell lung cancer. Only in-frame clones appear in the TCRdb table, and some are missing; sequencing was by immunoSEQ multiplex PCR. The data hold about 19,000 clones, with around nine tenths observed a single time. This material consisted of peripheral blood, taken before any cancer treatment. These receptors were taken from a male donor at least 60 years old with stage I squamous cell lung carcinoma.

The chain joins TRBV29-1 to TRBJ2-1, with D possibly being TRBD1 or TRBD2 (5 bases each). Looked up from germline, CDR1 is SQVTM and CDR2 is ANQGSEA. The V and J ends lost 3 bases and 2 bases respectively, with 8 bases between them. The CDR3 consists of 13 residues. The CDR3 region is CSVDGDPYNEQFF. As DNA, the CDR3 is TGCAGCGTTGATGGGGACCCCTACAATGAGCAGTTCTTC.

In its sample, this clone was seen once. The chain combines TRBV7-9 with TRBJ2-2; D gene ambiguous. V was pared by 5 bases and J by 3 bases, with 16 bases between. Germline-derived CDR1 and CDR2 are SEHNR and FQNEAQ (reference sequence). The CDR3 is 16 amino acids. CDR3 amino acids: CASSAGSGGHTGELFF. The CDR3 DNA reads TGTGCCAGCAGCGCAGGCTCGGGCGGACACACCGGGGAGCTGTTTTTT.

The chain employs TRBV28 and TRBJ1-2; unclear D gene. CDR3 size: 11 residues. Trimming took off 6 bases at V and 8 bases at J, with 10 bases between the two ends. Germline loops: CDR1 MDHEN, CDR2 SYDVKM. The CDR3 nucleotides are TGTGCCAGCAGCGTGATCGGAGGCTACACCTTC. It yields the protein CASSVIGGYTF.

The J gene is TRBJ1-1, the V gene TRBV28; D unclear. Germline assignment: CDR1 MDHEN and CDR2 SYDVKM. The V end was cut by 4 bases, the J end by 1 base, with 10 bases between. The CDR3 is 14 amino acids. The DNA of the CDR3 is TGTGCCAGCAGTTACCTCACCGGGAACACTGAAGCTTTCTTT. Translation gives CASSYLTGNTEAFF.

The chain has TRBV7-9 and TRBJ1-5; D unclear. The CDR3 sequence is 14 residues long. V lost 3 bases and J lost 5, with 11 bases in between. Germline CDR1 SEHNR, CDR2 FQNEAQ (reference sequence). CDR3 in DNA: TGTGCCAGCAGCTTGGACCTAGACCATCAGCCCCAGCATTTT. Translating gives CASSLDLDHQPQHF.

The rearrangement uses TRBV7-2 and TRBJ1-4, with unresolved D. The ends were cut back, 11 bases at V and 8 bases at J, with 9 bases in the middle. Germline assignment: CDR1 SGHTA and CDR2 FQGNSA. This CDR3 region has 10 residues. CDR3 DNA sequence: TGTGCCGGCTTAACAGAAAAACTGTTTTTT. It yields the protein CAGLTEKLFF.

The rearrangement links TRBV7-2 to TRBJ2-3, with 7 bases aligning to TRBD2. The length of the CDR3 is 12 residues. Trimming cost V 6 bases and J 5 bases; bases outside gene matches: 2. Germline loops: CDR1 SGHTA, CDR2 FQGNSA. This chain's CDR3 is CASSPSGDTQYF. The CDR3, as DNA: TGTGCCAGCAGTCCTAGCGGAGATACGCAGTATTTT.

The gene calls are TRBV7-9 and TRBJ2-3, with 10 bases lining up with TRBD2. The CDR3 loop spans 17 amino acids. The junction had 7 bases not matched to a gene; V was cut back by 2 bases and J by 2 bases. Germline CDR1 is SEHNR and CDR2 is FQNEAQ (reference sequence). CDR3 nucleotides: TGTGCCAGCAGCTTAAGCGGGGGGGGCCCCGCCACAGATACGCAGTATTTT. Translation gives CASSLSGGGPATDTQYF. Complete variable domain (other parts from reference TRBV7-9 and TRBJ2-3): DTGVSQNPRHKITKRGQNVTFRCDPISEHNRLYWYRQTLGQGPEFLTYFQNEAQLEKSRLLSDRFSAERPKGSFSTLEIQRTEQGDSAMYLCASSLSGGGPATDTQYFGPGTRLTVL.

Here the CDR3 DNA reads TGTGCCAGCAGCGCATCAACGAACACCGGGGAGCTGTTTTTT. This codes for CASSASTNTGELFF. This chain uses TRBV9 with TRBJ2-2; D gene ambiguous. V was cut by 3 bases and J by 0 bases, with 6 bases left in between. This CDR3 comprises 14 residues. Germline CDR1 is SGDLS and CDR2 is YYNGEE.

This clone showed up just a few times. The V and J genes are TRBV28 and TRBJ2-7; possible D gene TRBD2, 5 bases. The CDR3 loop spans 13 amino acids. Trimming left V 5 bases short and J 2 bases short, with 10 bases between. Germline CDR1 and CDR2: MDHEN and SYDVKM. The CDR3 DNA sequence: TGTGCCAGCAGTCTCGGACTTACCTACGAGCAGTACTTC. Protein product: CASSLGLTYEQYF.

The gene calls are TRBV9 and TRBJ2-1, with 11 nucleotides matching TRBD2. Germline CDR1 and CDR2: SGDLS and YYNGEE. J gave up 5 bases and V 8 bases, and 6 bases lay outside the gene matches. The CDR3 contains 14 residues. CDR3 DNA: TGTGCCAGTACAGTAGCGGGGGGGAACAATGAGCAGTTCTTC. Amino acids: CASTVAGGNNEQFF.

The V gene is TRBV4-3, the J gene TRBJ2-6, with 7 bases that match TRBD1. There are 17 residues in the CDR3. CDR1 and CDR2 (germline): LGHNA, YSLEER. J gave up 0 bases and V 3 bases, and 5 bases lay outside the gene matches. The chain's CDR3 is CASSQGDSRSGANVLTF. As DNA, the CDR3 is TGCGCCAGCAGCCAGGGGGACAGTCGCTCTGGGGCCAACGTCCTGACTTTC.

This rearrangement joins TRBV5-4 to TRBJ2-1, with 12 bases that match TRBD2. Germline trimming cut 7 bases from V and 7 bases from J; bases unmatched to any gene: 3. The CDR3 totals 13 residues. Per the germline V gene, CDR1 is SGHNT and CDR2 is YYREEE (reference sequence). The CDR3 DNA reads TGTGCCAGCTTCCTAGCGGGAGGGAATGAGCAGTTCTTC. Its protein is CASFLAGGNEQFF.

The chain employs TRBV15 and TRBJ2-1; 8 nucleotides match TRBD1. The junction had 4 bases not matched to a gene; V was cut back by 1 base and J by 5 bases. The CDR3 length is 15 residues. CDR1 is LNHNV and CDR2 is YYDKDF in the germline V gene (reference sequence). The CDR3 region has the DNA TGTGCCACCAGCAGAGGCACAGGGGGACACAATGAGCAGTTCTTC. The encoded protein is CATSRGTGGHNEQFF.

The chain uses TRBV2 and TRBJ2-3, with TRBD1 matching 8 bases. The CDR3 is 14 amino acids. Germline CDR1 reads SNHLY; CDR2 reads FYNNEI. Trimming took 6 bases from V and 6 from J; bases not matched to a gene: 8. CDR3 sequence: CASSLGQGGDTQYF. The CDR3 nucleotides read TGTGCCAGCAGCCTAGGACAGGGTGGGGATACGCAGTATTTT. Based on the CDR3 plus reference TRBV2 and TRBJ2-3, the full variable domain is EPEVTQTPSHQVTQMGQEVILRCVPISNHLYFYWYRQILGQKVEFLVSFYNNEISEKSEIFDDQFSVERPDGSNFTLKIRSTKLEDSAMYFCASSLGQGGDTQYFGPGTRLTVL.

The gene calls are TRBV18 and TRBJ2-1; D remains unclear. Trimming stripped 3 bases from V and 0 bases from J, with 9 bases between. The CDR3 length is 15 residues. Germline V gene sequence: CDR1 KGHSH, CDR2 LQKENI. In DNA, the CDR3 is TGTGCCAGCTCACCGGCAGGTTACTCCTACAATGAGCAGTTCTTC. Translating it yields CASSPAGYSYNEQFF. The whole variable domain, remainder taken from reference TRBV18 and TRBJ2-1, is NAGVMQNPRHLVRRRGQEARLRCSPMKGHSHVYWYRQLPEEGLKFMVYLQKENIIDESGMPKERFSAEFPKEGPSILRIQQVVRGDSAAYFCASSPAGYSYNEQFFGPGTRLTVL.

This clone was recorded once. This sequence joins TRBV9 and TRBJ1-5; D call uncertain. The CDR3 contains 14 residues. Germline V CDR1 and CDR2: SGDLS, YYNGEE. V was cut by 0 bases and J by 4 bases, with 8 bases left in between. The CDR3 spells CASSVGTANQPQHF. CDR3 in DNA: TGTGCCAGCAGCGTAGGGACGGCAAATCAGCCCCAGCATTTT.

The rearrangement joins TRBV14 to TRBJ1-1; D unresolved. V was clipped by 2 bases and J by 2 bases, with 9 bases between them. The CDR3 consists of 14 residues. The germline CDR1 and CDR2 sequences are SGHDN and FVKESK. CDR3 nucleotide sequence: TGTGCCAGCAGCCAAATACGAGATAACACTGAAGCTTTCTTT. This codes for CASSQIRDNTEAFF.

This chain joins TRBV28 and TRBJ1-4; D gene uncertain. V shed 3 bases and J shed 5 bases, with 4 bases lying between them. Per germline, CDR1 MDHEN and CDR2 SYDVKM. There are 12 residues in the CDR3. CDR3 protein: CASSFRNEKLFF. CDR3 nucleotides: TGTGCCAGCAGTTTTAGAAATGAAAAACTGTTTTTT.

DNA of the CDR3: TGTGCCAGCAGTGAAGGGGTTGGACGAATCTACACCTTC. Translated: CASSEGVGRIYTF. The chain couples TRBV6-1 to TRBJ1-2; D is uncertain. This CDR3 is 13 amino acids long. V was shortened by 1 base and J by 10 bases, with 13 bases between the two germline ends. Germline CDR1 reads MNHNS; CDR2 reads SASEGT.

This chain connects TRBV7-9 to TRBJ2-2; 7 bases line up with TRBD2. The CDR3 is 16 residues long. The trim removed 5 bases at V and 4 bases at J, leaving 10 bases unmatched. From germline, CDR1 is SEHNR and CDR2 FQNEAQ (reference sequence). This CDR3 is CASSPPSAGATGELFF. As DNA, the CDR3 is TGTGCCAGCAGCCCACCCTCGGCGGGAGCCACCGGGGAGCTGTTTTTT.

V and J are TRBV15 and TRBJ2-1, with a weak D call TRBD1 (6 bases). The CDR3 is made up of 11 amino acids. Germline assignment: CDR1 LNHNV and CDR2 YYDKDF (reference sequence). The V and J ends lost 8 bases and 10 bases respectively, with 12 bases between them. The CDR3 DNA follows: TGTGCCACCGGGGGCTACGGCGAGCAGTTCTTC. Protein: CATGGYGEQFF. Full variable domain (outside the CDR3, taken from reference TRBV15 and TRBJ2-1): DAMVIQNPRYQVTQFGKPVTLSCSQTLNHNVMYWYQQKSSQAPKLLFHYYDKDFNNEADTPDNFQSRRPNTSFCFLDIRSPGLGDTAMYLCATGGYGEQFFGPGTRLTVL.

The gene calls are TRBV12-5 and TRBJ2-7; 9 bases map to TRBD1. Germline trimming cut 5 bases from V and 4 bases from J; bases unmatched to any gene: 6. The CDR3 covers 14 residues. Germline V CDR1 and CDR2: LGHNT, FRNRAP. CDR3: CASGPGQGGYEQYF. CDR3 bases: TGTGCTAGTGGTCCGGGACAGGGTGGATACGAGCAGTACTTC.

The V gene is TRBV18, the J gene TRBJ2-1, with 8 bases that match TRBD2. This CDR3 has 18 amino acids. CDR1 is KGHSH and CDR2 is LQKENI in the germline V gene. Losses at the gene ends were 1 base for V and 5 bases for J; bases not matched to a gene: 13. The CDR3 sequence is CASSPQERSAGADNEQFF. The CDR3 region has the DNA TGTGCCAGCTCACCACAGGAGCGATCAGCGGGAGCTGACAATGAGCAGTTCTTC.

The V and J genes are TRBV7-9 and TRBJ2-3; D possibly corresponds to TRBD2 (5 bases). Germline values: CDR1 SEHNR, CDR2 FQNEAQ (reference sequence). Deletions cut 3 bases from V and 6 bases from J, with 7 bases between. CDR3 length: 12 residues. CDR3 DNA sequence: TGTGCCAGCAGCTTGAGGGTTGATACGCAGTATTTT. Encoded protein: CASSLRVDTQYF.

This clone showed up just a few times. CDR3 residues: CASSTTTGTVETQYF. Here the CDR3 DNA reads TGTGCCAGCAGTACGACCACCGGGACGGTGGAGACCCAGTACTTC. V usage is TRBV6-6 and J usage is TRBJ2-5; D is possibly TRBD1 or TRBD2 (5 bases each). Germline loops: CDR1 MNHNY, CDR2 SVGAGI (reference sequence). There are 15 residues in the CDR3. V dropped 5 bases and J dropped 5 bases, with 18 bases sitting between them.

The chain has TRBV6-5 and TRBJ1-4; D not resolved. The CDR3 has 12 amino acids. Trimming removed 7 bases from V and 3 bases from J, with 6 bases in between. The germline gives CDR1 MNHEY, CDR2 SVGAGI. CDR3 loop: CASNRPNEKLFF. CDR3 in DNA: TGTGCCAGCAACCGCCCTAATGAAAAACTGTTTTTT.

A single count supports this clone. V gene TRBV6-5 combines with J gene TRBJ1-2, with D perhaps matching TRBD1 (5 bases). This CDR3 region has 13 residues. V lost 7 bases and J lost 5, with 14 bases in between. Germline assignment: CDR1 MNHEY and CDR2 SVGAGI. CDR3 loop: CASTAGGEYGYTF. CDR3 bases: TGTGCCAGCACTGCCGGGGGGGAATATGGCTACACCTTC.